One sample yielded the 30 T cell receptor beta chains listed below, sequenced in a study of CD8+ T cells in alopecia areata (dated by TCRdb to 2016 to 2018). The library was produced with the immunoSEQ multiplex PCR assay. For TCR sequencing, RNA was extracted from every sample and reverse transcribed into cDNA to serve as template. The table was pulled from immuneACCESS by TCRdb, which kept in-frame rearrangements only. Such tables lose some clones; where checked, under half of the loss comes from unresolved V genes, and the rest has no known cause. The table for this sample lists 140,000 or so clones; around two thirds of them were counted only once. The ten largest account for 36% of the sample. The source material was CD8+ T cells sorted from blood. All receptors come from a human donor in good health.

This clone was observed a few times. This chain connects TRBV28 to TRBJ2-6; D call uncertain. Deletions cut 6 bases from V and 1 base from J, with 10 bases between. The germline V gene has CDR1 MDHEN and CDR2 SYDVKM. The CDR3 runs to 15 residues. In DNA form, the CDR3 reads TGTGCCAGCAGGGAAAAGGGATCTGGGGCCAACGTCCTGACTTTC. Its translation: CASREKGSGANVLTF.

V gene TRBV2 combines with J gene TRBJ1-1, with TRBD1 identical over 7 bases. The V gene's germline CDR1 is SNHLY and CDR2 FYNNEI. This CDR3 is 15 amino acids long. The ends lost 6 bases at V and 0 bases at J; junction bases unmatched: 7. CDR3 DNA: TGTGCCAGCAGGATCTCGACAGGGATGAACACTGAAGCTTTCTTT. It is translated as CASRISTGMNTEAFF.

This chain uses TRBV20-1 with TRBJ1-1; D uncertain. The CDR3 totals 11 residues. CDR1 and CDR2 from the germline V gene are DFQATT and SNEGSKA (reference sequence). CDR3 nucleotides: TGCTCTCAGAGGGTGAACACTGAAGCTTTCTTT. Its protein is CSQRVNTEAFF.

The V and J genes are TRBV19 and TRBJ2-1, with unresolved D. Germline CDR1 LNHDA, CDR2 SQIVND (reference sequence). The CDR3 has 15 residues. V lost 1 base to trimming and J lost 0 bases, with 7 bases between them. The CDR3 bases are TGTGCCAGTAGTATAGGAACTTTCTCCTACAATGAGCAGTTCTTC. This sequence encodes CASSIGTFSYNEQFF. The full variable domain, rest sourced from reference TRBV19 and TRBJ2-1, is DGGITQSPKYLFRKEGQNVTLSCEQNLNHDAMYWYRQDPGQGLRLIYYSQIVNDFQKGDIAEGYSVSREKKESFPLTVTSAQKNPTAFYLCASSIGTFSYNEQFFGPGTRLTVL.

This clone turned up a few times. The chain employs TRBV7-9 and TRBJ2-3, with 8 bases lining up with TRBD2. CDR3 length: 15 residues. Looked up from germline, CDR1 is SEHNR and CDR2 is FQNEAQ (reference sequence). Trimming took 1 base from V and 2 from J; bases not matched to a gene: 2. The CDR3 loop is CASSLGREVTDTQYF. The CDR3 bases are TGTGCCAGCAGCTTAGGGCGGGAGGTCACAGATACGCAGTATTTT.

The rearrangement links TRBV29-1 to TRBJ2-7; D unclear. Between the trimmed V and J ends, which lost 6 bases and 3 bases, there was a span of 24 bases. CDR1 and CDR2 (germline): SQVTM, ANQGSEA. CDR3 length: 16 amino acids. The CDR3, as DNA: TGCAGCGTCTACGGGCGAATAACTACGACGGGCTACGAGCAGTACTTC. It specifies CSVYGRITTTGYEQYF.

This clone appeared a few times. The V and J genes are TRBV7-9 and TRBJ2-7, with D possibly matching TRBD1 (6 bases). Per germline, CDR1 SEHNR and CDR2 FQNEAQ (reference sequence). With 5 bases removed from V and 7 bases from J, the gap between germline ends came to 21 bases. This CDR3 has 15 amino acids. In DNA form, the CDR3 reads TGTGCCAGCAGCGACACAGGGACCTACTCGGGGGAGCAGTACTTC. Encoded protein: CASSDTGTYSGEQYF. Filled out from reference TRBV7-9 and TRBJ2-7, the complete variable domain reads DTGVSQNPRHKITKRGQNVTFRCDPISEHNRLYWYRQTLGQGPEFLTYFQNEAQLEKSRLLSDRFSAERPKGSFSTLEIQRTEQGDSAMYLCASSDTGTYSGEQYFGPGTRLTVT.

The CDR3 DNA reads TGTGCCAGTAGTTCGCACCCCCAGGGGACTGAAGCTTTCTTT. Amino acid sequence: CASSSHPQGTEAFF. The chain employs TRBV19 and TRBJ1-1; weak D call: TRBD1 (6 bases). The ends were cut back, 5 bases at V and 5 bases at J, with 15 bases in the middle. Germline loops: CDR1 LNHDA, CDR2 SQIVND (reference sequence). The CDR3 covers 14 residues.

The genes are TRBV27 and TRBJ2-5; D may match TRBD1 or TRBD2 (6 bases each). Germline V CDR1 and CDR2: MNHEY, SMNVEV (reference sequence). V was pared by 6 bases and J by 4 bases, with 15 bases between. The CDR3 extends over 14 amino acids. The CDR3 loop reads CASRSSRGLETQYF. The CDR3 DNA is TGTGCCAGCAGGTCGTCCCGGGGGCTAGAGACCCAGTACTTC.

The table lists this clone with a count of one. J is TRBJ2-1 and V is TRBV15, with D tentatively TRBD2 (5 bases). The CDR3 is 12 residues long. The V gene lost 5 bases and the J gene lost 10 bases, with 12 bases spanning the gap. CDR1 LNHNV and CDR2 YYDKDF come from the germline V gene (reference sequence). The CDR3 sequence: CATSGGSVEQFF. For the CDR3, the DNA is TGTGCCACCAGCGGAGGTAGCGTGGAGCAGTTCTTC.

J is TRBJ2-1 and V is TRBV9, with 7 bases aligning to TRBD2. Trimming cost V 0 bases and J 4 bases; bases outside gene matches: 7. The CDR3 is 16 residues long. Per germline, CDR1 SGDLS and CDR2 YYNGEE. Here the CDR3 DNA reads TGTGCCAGCAGCGTAGAGCCGGGAGGCACTTACAATGAGCAGTTCTTC. This codes for CASSVEPGGTYNEQFF. Variable domain in full (rest from reference TRBV9 and TRBJ2-1): DSGVTQTPKHLITATGQRVTLRCSPRSGDLSVYWYQQSLDQGLQFLIQYYNGEERAKGNILERFSAQQFPDLHSELNLSSLELGDSALYFCASSVEPGGTYNEQFFGPGTRLTVL.

The chain uses TRBV29-1 and TRBJ2-7; the match to TRBD1 covers 9 bases. CDR3 size: 13 residues. Germline trimming cut 7 bases from V and 1 base from J; bases unmatched to any gene: 5. The germline CDR1 and CDR2 sequences are SQVTM and ANQGSEA. CDR3 residues: CSAGQGSSYEQYF. The CDR3, as DNA: TGCAGCGCTGGACAGGGGAGTTCCTACGAGCAGTACTTC.

The rearrangement joins TRBV7-9 to TRBJ1-2, with 7 bases matching TRBD1. The CDR3 consists of 16 residues. Losses at the gene ends were 5 bases for V and 0 bases for J; bases not matched to a gene: 9. Germline V gives CDR1 SEHNR, CDR2 FQNEAQ (reference sequence). CDR3 sequence (DNA): TGTGCCAGCAGCACACCCGGGACAGAGACTAACTATGGCTACACCTTC. Translating gives CASSTPGTETNYGYTF.

The chain couples TRBV10-2 to TRBJ1-2; a weak D match, TRBD1 (6 bases). The CDR3 is made up of 14 amino acids. Deletions cut 6 bases from V and 4 bases from J, with 15 bases between. In germline, CDR1 is WSHSY, CDR2 SAAADI. CDR3 sequence reads: CASRDSERFYGYTF. Written as DNA, the CDR3 is TGCGCCAGCAGGGACAGCGAGCGATTCTATGGCTACACCTTC.

V is TRBV19 and J is TRBJ1-5; TRBD1 matches at 8 bases. Trimming at V came to 6 bases and at J to 2 bases, leaving 9 bases not matched to a gene. The CDR3 runs to 16 residues. The germline V gene has CDR1 LNHDA and CDR2 SQIVND (reference sequence). The CDR3 reads CASRNRGGQGNQPQHF. The CDR3 DNA reads TGTGCCAGTAGAAACAGAGGGGGACAGGGCAATCAGCCCCAGCATTTT. The full variable domain, completed using reference TRBV19 and TRBJ1-5, is DGGITQSPKYLFRKEGQNVTLSCEQNLNHDAMYWYRQDPGQGLRLIYYSQIVNDFQKGDIAEGYSVSREKKESFPLTVTSAQKNPTAFYLCASRNRGGQGNQPQHFGDGTRLSIL.

The V gene is TRBV30, the J gene TRBJ2-4; D is unclear. From germline, CDR1 is GTSNPN and CDR2 SVGIG (reference sequence). This CDR3 contains 15 residues. V lost 2 bases to trimming and J lost 4 bases, with 15 bases between them. As DNA, the CDR3 is TGTGCCTGGAGTCCCACGCCGGCTAGGAAAAACATTCAGTACTTC. Protein product: CAWSPTPARKNIQYF.

This clone has just a few counts. The V gene is TRBV29-1, the J gene TRBJ2-7; TRBD1 matches at 9 bases. Germline CDR1 is SQVTM and CDR2 is ANQGSEA. This CDR3 spans 13 amino acids. The ends lost 3 bases at V and 2 bases at J; junction bases unmatched: 2. The CDR3 nucleotides are TGCAGCGTTGAGGGACAGGGACCCTACGAGCAGTACTTC. Protein product: CSVEGQGPYEQYF.

The DNA for the CDR3 is TGCAGCGTTGCGGGGAGATACAATGAGCAGTTCTTC. Encoded protein: CSVAGRYNEQFF. The rearrangement joins TRBV29-1 to TRBJ2-1, with D perhaps TRBD2 (5 bases). The germline gives CDR1 SQVTM, CDR2 ANQGSEA. The V gene lost 4 bases and the J gene lost 4 bases, with 8 bases spanning the gap. CDR3 size: 12 residues.

The chain couples TRBV6-1 to TRBJ2-5; no definite D call. The V gene lost 1 base and the J gene lost 4 bases, with 10 bases spanning the gap. Germline CDR1 MNHNS, CDR2 SASEGT. CDR3 length equals 14 residues. The CDR3 DNA follows: TGTGCCAGCAGTGAAGGGGCGCTTCCAGAGACCCAGTACTTC. Its translation is CASSEGALPETQYF.

There are a few counts of this clone. This sequence joins TRBV9 and TRBJ1-2, with 8 bases that match TRBD1. Germline CDR1 reads SGDLS; CDR2 reads YYNGEE. The CDR3 spans 14 residues. V lost 6 bases and J lost 4; bases outside the gene matches: 8. The CDR3 sequence: CASNPGGASYGYTF. As DNA, the CDR3 is TGTGCCAGCAATCCAGGGGGCGCGAGCTATGGCTACACCTTC.

The V call is TRBV2, the J call TRBJ2-3; TRBD2 agrees at 9 bases. Trimming cost V 0 bases and J 5 bases; bases outside gene matches: 3. Germline CDR1 SNHLY, CDR2 FYNNEI. The CDR3 totals 15 residues. The CDR3 DNA reads TGTGCCAGCAGTGAAGCGGCGGGAGGGCTAGATACGCAGTATTTT. It is translated as CASSEAAGGLDTQYF.

This clone was observed a few times. This rearrangement joins TRBV10-2 to TRBJ2-2; tentatively, D is TRBD1 (5 bases). V lost 10 bases to trimming and J lost 1 base, with 13 bases between them. CDR1 is WSHSY, CDR2 SAAADI, per germline. The length of the CDR3 is 14 residues. The CDR3 nucleotides read TGCGCCATCTCCGGGCAGGGGAACACCGGGGAGCTGTTTTTT. It specifies CAISGQGNTGELFF.

The rearrangement uses TRBV7-9 and TRBJ2-5, with 7 bases lining up with TRBD1. Germline V lookup: CDR1 SEHNR, CDR2 FQNEAQ (reference sequence). J lost 0 bases, V lost 5 bases, and 6 bases had no gene match. The CDR3 contains 15 residues. The CDR3 sequence: CASSPKDRDQETQYF. CDR3 coding DNA: TGTGCCAGCAGCCCCAAAGACAGGGACCAAGAGACCCAGTACTTC.

This clone has just a few counts. J is TRBJ2-7 and V is TRBV29-1, with a weak D call TRBD2 (5 bases). Trimming stripped 4 bases from V and 4 bases from J, with 8 bases between. The CDR3 contains 11 residues. The germline V gene encodes CDR1 SQVTM and CDR2 ANQGSEA. This CDR3 is CSVVLVYEQYF. The CDR3 DNA reads TGCAGCGTTGTACTAGTGTACGAGCAGTACTTC.

The rearrangement links TRBV27 to TRBJ1-4, with D uncertain. CDR1 MNHEY and CDR2 SMNVEV come from the germline V gene (reference sequence). Trimming cost V 8 bases and J 6 bases, with 4 bases left between them. CDR3 size: 10 residues. CDR3 region: CASGDEKLFF. CDR3 coding DNA: TGTGCCAGCGGGGATGAAAAACTGTTTTTT.

V gene TRBV30 combines with J gene TRBJ2-2; D is possibly TRBD2 (6 bases). The V gene lost 5 bases and the J gene lost 4 bases, with 20 bases spanning the gap. This CDR3 region has 16 residues. From germline, CDR1 is GTSNPN and CDR2 SVGIG (reference sequence). In DNA, the CDR3 is TGTGCCTGGCTCCCCCCCGTGGCTAGCGTCACCGGGGAGCTGTTTTTT. Protein: CAWLPPVASVTGELFF.

Written as DNA, the CDR3 is TGTGCCAGCAGCTGGGGGGGACAAAAGAACACTGAAGCTTTCTTT. It translates to CASSWGGQKNTEAFF. The chain recombines TRBV7-9 with TRBJ1-1; possible D gene TRBD1, 6 bases. Germline V gives CDR1 SEHNR, CDR2 FQNEAQ (reference sequence). Deletions cut 4 bases from V and 1 base from J, with 13 bases between. The CDR3 runs to 15 residues.

This clone was detected only a few times. The J gene is TRBJ2-2, the V gene TRBV29-1; D is unresolved. The CDR3 is 11 residues long. CDR1 is SQVTM and CDR2 is ANQGSEA in the germline V gene. Trimming pared 5 bases from V and 6 bases from J, leaving 7 bases between. This CDR3 is CSVNYAGELFF. The DNA of the CDR3 is TGCAGCGTTAATTACGCCGGGGAGCTGTTTTTT.

V is TRBV7-2 and J is TRBJ2-1; 10 bases agree with TRBD2. Per the germline V gene, CDR1 is SGHTA and CDR2 is FQGNSA. V was clipped by 1 base and J by 5 bases; unmatched bases: 5. The length of the CDR3 is 16 residues. The CDR3: CASSLGSGRAHNEQFF. CDR3 bases: TGTGCCAGCAGCTTAGGGAGCGGGAGGGCGCACAATGAGCAGTTCTTC.

The rearrangement links TRBV13 to TRBJ2-2; no firm D call. This CDR3 region has 12 residues. Between the trimmed V and J ends, which lost 5 bases and 7 bases, there was a span of 8 bases. Germline CDR1 PRHDT, CDR2 FYEKMQ (reference sequence). This CDR3 reads CASSPKDGELFF. Here the CDR3 DNA reads TGTGCCAGCAGCCCAAAGGACGGGGAGCTGTTTTTT.